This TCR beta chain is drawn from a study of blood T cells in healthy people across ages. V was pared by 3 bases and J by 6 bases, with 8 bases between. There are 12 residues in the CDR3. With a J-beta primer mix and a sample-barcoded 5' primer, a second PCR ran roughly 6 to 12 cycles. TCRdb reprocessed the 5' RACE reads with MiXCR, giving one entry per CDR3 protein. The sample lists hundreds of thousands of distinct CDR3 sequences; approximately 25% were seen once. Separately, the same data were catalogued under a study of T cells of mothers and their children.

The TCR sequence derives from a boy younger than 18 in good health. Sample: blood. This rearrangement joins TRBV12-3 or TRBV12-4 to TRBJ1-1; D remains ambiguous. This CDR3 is CASSFLGPEAFF. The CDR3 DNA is TGTGCCAGCAGTTTTTTAGGCCCTGAAGCTTTCTTT.